The entry below describes one T cell receptor beta chain. Trimming removed 8 bases at V and 6 bases at J, with 14 bases between. Germline values: CDR1 ENHRY, CDR2 SYGVKD. The CDR3 has 12 amino acids. Original handling: Amplified reference gene primers provided the basis for estimating nucleated cell counts. Generated by immunoSEQ multiplex PCR, the TCRdb table keeps only in-frame clones and is missing some. The V and J calls and the clone size are those of that table, but D and trimming were determined from the DNA. The sample carries tens of thousands of clones, roughly 86% recorded once. This specimen comes from a study of blood T cell repertoires in COVID-19. Study in general: There were acute and convalescent COVID-19 samples, and they came from the United States, Italy and Spain. Nucleic acid was either cDNA or gDNA, and it came from T cells, B-cell-depleted T cells, or PBMCs.

Sequences were obtained from peripheral blood. This rearrangement joins TRBV10-3 to TRBJ2-7, with D maybe TRBD1 (6 bases). This TCR was sampled from a human donor in a cohort sampled during active COVID-19. CDR3 region: CAIWPGESEQYF. The CDR3 DNA reads TGTGCCATCTGGCCAGGGGAGAGCGAGCAGTACTTC.